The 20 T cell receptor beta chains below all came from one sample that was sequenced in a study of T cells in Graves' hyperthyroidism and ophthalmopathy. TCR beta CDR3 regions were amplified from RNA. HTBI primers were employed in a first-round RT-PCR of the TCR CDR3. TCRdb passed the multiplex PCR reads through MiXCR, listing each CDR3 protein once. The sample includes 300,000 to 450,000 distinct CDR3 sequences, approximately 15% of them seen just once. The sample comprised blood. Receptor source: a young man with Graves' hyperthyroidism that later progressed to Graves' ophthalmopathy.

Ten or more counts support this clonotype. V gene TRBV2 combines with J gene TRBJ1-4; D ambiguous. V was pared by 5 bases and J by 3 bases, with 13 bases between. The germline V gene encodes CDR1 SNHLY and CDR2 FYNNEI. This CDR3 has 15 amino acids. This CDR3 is CASSTSTLANEKLFF. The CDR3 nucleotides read TGTGCCAGCAGTACATCCACTTTAGCTAATGAAAAACTGTTTTTT.

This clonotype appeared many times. The CDR3 DNA reads as TGTGCCAGCAGCCAGGGACAGGGGACGAGACAGCCCCAGCATTTT. Protein: CASSQGQGTRQPQHF. The chain couples TRBV3-1 to TRBJ1-5; 10 bases line up with TRBD1. The V segment lost 3 bases and the J segment 7 bases; nucleotides outside the gene matches: 6. CDR1 LGHDT and CDR2 YNNKEL come from the germline V gene (reference sequence). The CDR3 runs to 15 residues.

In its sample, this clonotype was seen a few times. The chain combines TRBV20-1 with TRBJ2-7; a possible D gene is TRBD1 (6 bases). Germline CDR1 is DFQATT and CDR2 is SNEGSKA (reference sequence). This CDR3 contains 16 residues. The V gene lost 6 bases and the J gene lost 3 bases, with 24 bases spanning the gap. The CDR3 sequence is CSARHSQQGLLYEQYF. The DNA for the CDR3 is TGCAGTGCGAGACACTCCCAACAGGGATTGCTCTACGAGCAGTACTTC.

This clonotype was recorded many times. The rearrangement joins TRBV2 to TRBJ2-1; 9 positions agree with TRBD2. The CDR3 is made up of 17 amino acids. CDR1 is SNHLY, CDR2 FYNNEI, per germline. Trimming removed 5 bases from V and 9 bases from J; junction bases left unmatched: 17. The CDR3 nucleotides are TGTGCCAGCAGTACCGAAGTTTGGCGGGGGGGCGTTAGTGAGCAGTTCTTC. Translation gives CASSTEVWRGGVSEQFF. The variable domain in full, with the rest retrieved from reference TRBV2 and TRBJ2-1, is EPEVTQTPSHQVTQMGQEVILRCVPISNHLYFYWYRQILGQKVEFLVSFYNNEISEKSEIFDDQFSVERPDGSNFTLKIRSTKLEDSAMYFCASSTEVWRGGVSEQFFGPGTRLTVL.

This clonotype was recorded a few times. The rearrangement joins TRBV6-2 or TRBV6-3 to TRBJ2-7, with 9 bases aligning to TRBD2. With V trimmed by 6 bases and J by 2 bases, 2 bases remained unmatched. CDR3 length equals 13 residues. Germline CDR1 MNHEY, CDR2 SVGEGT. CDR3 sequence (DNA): TGTGCCAGCAGGGCTAGCGGGGCCTACGAGCAGTACTTC. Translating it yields CASRASGAYEQYF.

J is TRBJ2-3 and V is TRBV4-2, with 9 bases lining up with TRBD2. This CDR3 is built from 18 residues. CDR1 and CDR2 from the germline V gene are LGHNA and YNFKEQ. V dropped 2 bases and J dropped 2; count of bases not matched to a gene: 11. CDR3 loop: CASSQSPGLAALTDTQYF. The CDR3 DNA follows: TGTGCCAGCAGCCAAAGTCCGGGACTAGCCGCCCTCACAGATACGCAGTATTTT.

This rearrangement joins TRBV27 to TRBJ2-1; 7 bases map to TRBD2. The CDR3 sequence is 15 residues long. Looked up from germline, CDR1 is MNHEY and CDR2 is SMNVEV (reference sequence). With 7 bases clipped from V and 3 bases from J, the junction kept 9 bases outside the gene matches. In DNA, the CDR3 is TGTGCCAGCAAATTAGGGCTAGCGGTCTACAATGAGCAGTTCTTC. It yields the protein CASKLGLAVYNEQFF.

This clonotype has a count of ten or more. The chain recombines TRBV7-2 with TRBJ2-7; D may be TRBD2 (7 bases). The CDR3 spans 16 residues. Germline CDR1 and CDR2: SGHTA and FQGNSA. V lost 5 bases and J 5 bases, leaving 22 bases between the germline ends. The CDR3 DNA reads TGTGCCAGCAGCGGAGCTGGCAGGGGAGGGAAGAACGAGCAGTACTTC. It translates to CASSGAGRGGKNEQYF. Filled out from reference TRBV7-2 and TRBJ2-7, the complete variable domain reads GAGVSQSPSNKVTEKGKDVELRCDPISGHTALYWYRQSLGQGLEFLIYFQGNSAPDKSGLPSDRFSAERTGGSVSTLTIQRTQQEDSAVYLCASSGAGRGGKNEQYFGPGTRLTVT.

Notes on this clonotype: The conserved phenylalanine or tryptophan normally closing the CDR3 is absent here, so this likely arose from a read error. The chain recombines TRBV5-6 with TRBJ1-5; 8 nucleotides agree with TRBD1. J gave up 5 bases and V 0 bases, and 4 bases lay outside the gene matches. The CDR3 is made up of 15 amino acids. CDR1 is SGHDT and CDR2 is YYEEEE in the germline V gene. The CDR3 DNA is TGTGCCAGCAGCTTGGCCGGCAGGGGGCATCAGCCCCAGCATTTG. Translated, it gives CASSLAGRGHQPQHL.

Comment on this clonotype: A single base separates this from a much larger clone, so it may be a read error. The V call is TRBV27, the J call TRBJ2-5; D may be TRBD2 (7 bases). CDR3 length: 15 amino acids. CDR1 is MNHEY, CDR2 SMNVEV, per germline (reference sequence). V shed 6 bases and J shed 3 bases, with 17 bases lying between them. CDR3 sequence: CASSQAGKGEETQYF. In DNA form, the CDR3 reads TGTGCCAGCAGCCAAGCGGGGAAGGGGGAAGAGACCCAGTACTTC.

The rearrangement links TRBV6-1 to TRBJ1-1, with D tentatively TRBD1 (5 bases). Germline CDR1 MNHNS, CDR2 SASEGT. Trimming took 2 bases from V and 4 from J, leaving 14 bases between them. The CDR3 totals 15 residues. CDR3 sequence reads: CASSEFFGGATEAFF. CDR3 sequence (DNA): TGTGCCAGCAGTGAATTCTTCGGCGGGGCCACTGAAGCTTTCTTT.

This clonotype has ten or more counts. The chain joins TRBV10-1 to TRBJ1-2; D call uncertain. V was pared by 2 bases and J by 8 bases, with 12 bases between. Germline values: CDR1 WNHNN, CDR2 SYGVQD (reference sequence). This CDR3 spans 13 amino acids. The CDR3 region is CASSEDRRYGYTF. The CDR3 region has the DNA TGCGCCAGCAGTGAGGATAGGCGTTACGGCTACACCTTC.

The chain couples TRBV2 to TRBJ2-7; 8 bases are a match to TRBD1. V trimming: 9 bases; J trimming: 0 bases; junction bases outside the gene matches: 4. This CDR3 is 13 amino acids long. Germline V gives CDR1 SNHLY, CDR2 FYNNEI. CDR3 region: CARGQGFSYEQYF. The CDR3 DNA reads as TGTGCCAGAGGACAGGGATTCTCCTACGAGCAGTACTTC.

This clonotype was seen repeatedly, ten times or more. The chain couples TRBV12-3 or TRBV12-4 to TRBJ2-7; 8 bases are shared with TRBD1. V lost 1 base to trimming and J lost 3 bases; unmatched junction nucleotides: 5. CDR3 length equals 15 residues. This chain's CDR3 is CASSLGRQGFYEQYF. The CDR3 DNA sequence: TGTGCCAGCAGTTTAGGAAGACAGGGGTTCTACGAGCAGTACTTC.

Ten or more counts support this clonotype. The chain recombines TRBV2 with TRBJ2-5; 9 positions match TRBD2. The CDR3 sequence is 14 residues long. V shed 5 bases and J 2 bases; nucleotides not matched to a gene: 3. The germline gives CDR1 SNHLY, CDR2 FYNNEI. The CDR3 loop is CASSMSGRQETQYF. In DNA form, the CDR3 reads TGTGCCAGCAGTATGAGCGGGAGGCAAGAGACCCAGTACTTC.

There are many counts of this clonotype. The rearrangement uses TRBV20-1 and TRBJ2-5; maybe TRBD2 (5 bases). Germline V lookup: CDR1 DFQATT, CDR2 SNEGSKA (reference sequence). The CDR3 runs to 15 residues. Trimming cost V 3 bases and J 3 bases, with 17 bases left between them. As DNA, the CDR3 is TGCAGTGCTAGCCCATCCCGGGGTCGGGAAGAGACCCAGTACTTC. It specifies CSASPSRGREETQYF.

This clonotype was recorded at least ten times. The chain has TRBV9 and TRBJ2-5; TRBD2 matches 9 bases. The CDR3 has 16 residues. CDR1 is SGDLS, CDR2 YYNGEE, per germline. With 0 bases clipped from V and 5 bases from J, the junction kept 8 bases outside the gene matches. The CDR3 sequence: CASSVGRGGAWETQYF. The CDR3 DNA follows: TGTGCCAGCAGCGTAGGGCGCGGGGGGGCCTGGGAGACCCAGTACTTC.

The CDR3 protein is CASSLDQGSSYNEQFF. The DNA for the CDR3 is TGTGCCAGCAGCTTAGACCAAGGGAGCTCCTACAATGAGCAGTTCTTC. The V call is TRBV11-3, the J call TRBJ2-1, with TRBD2 as a possible D gene (5 bases). The CDR3 is 16 residues long. From germline, CDR1 is SGHNT and CDR2 YENEEA. V dropped 0 bases and J dropped 0 bases, with 9 bases sitting between them. The whole variable domain, remainder taken from reference TRBV11-3 and TRBJ2-1, is EAGVVQSPRYKIIEKKQPVAFWCNPISGHNTLYWYLQNLGQGPELLIRYENEEAVDDSQLPKDRFSAERLKGVDSTLKIQPAELGDSAVYLCASSLDQGSSYNEQFFGPGTRLTVL.

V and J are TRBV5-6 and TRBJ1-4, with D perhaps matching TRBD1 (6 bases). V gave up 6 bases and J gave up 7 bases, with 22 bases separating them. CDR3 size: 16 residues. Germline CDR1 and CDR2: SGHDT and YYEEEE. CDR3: CASNGGGLGAGEKLFF. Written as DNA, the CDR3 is TGTGCCAGCAACGGTGGGGGCCTGGGGGCTGGTGAAAAACTGTTTTTT. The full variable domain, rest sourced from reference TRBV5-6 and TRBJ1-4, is DAGVTQSPTHLIKTRGQQVTLRCSPKSGHDTVSWYQQALGQGPQFIFQYYEEEERQRGNFPDRFSGHQFPNYSSELNVNALLLGDSALYLCASNGGGLGAGEKLFFGSGTQLSVL.

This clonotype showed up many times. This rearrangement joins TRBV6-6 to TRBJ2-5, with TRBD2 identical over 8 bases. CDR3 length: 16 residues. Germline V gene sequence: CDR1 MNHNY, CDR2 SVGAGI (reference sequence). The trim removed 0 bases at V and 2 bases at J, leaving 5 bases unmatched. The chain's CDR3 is CASSYSFAGGQETQYF. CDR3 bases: TGTGCCAGCAGTTACTCGTTTGCGGGGGGTCAAGAGACCCAGTACTTC.